A selection of T cell receptor beta chains follows, all from one sample in a study of T cell repertoires in ileal Crohn's disease. Assay used: immunoSEQ multiplex PCR; TCRdb lists only in-frame clones, some missing. The table has 4,000 to 6,000 clones, around 87% seen once; the top ten hold 4% to 4.5%. The sequencing sample was made of ileal tissue. These TCRs come from an adult with Crohn's disease. Both conserved end residues are part of each CDR3. Each record gives: J gene, clone size, D gene, V gene, CDR3 protein, CDR3 DNA. The D gene is left open where the match is weak. Clone size, where shown, is once, few, many, or a class for clones that have expanded.

TRBJ2-1,-,-,TRBV7-9,CASSLTRAVYNEQFF,TGTGCCAGCAGCCTGACCAGGGCGGTCTACAATGAGCAGTTCTTC
TRBJ2-2,-,TRBD1,TRBV11-3,CASSSGQGSTGELFF,TGTGCCAGCAGTTCTGGACAGGGGAGTACCGGGGAGCTGTTTTTT
TRBJ2-7,-,TRBD1,TRBV11-2,CASSLGVGTGSYEQYF,TGTGCCAGCAGCTTAGGGGTCGGGACAGGGTCCTACGAGCAGTACTTC
TRBJ2-3,-,TRBD1,TRBV10-3,CAISASDRVQDTQYF,TGTGCCATTAGTGCGAGTGACAGGGTCCAAGATACGCAGTATTTT
TRBJ1-1,-,-,TRBV15,CATSRAHMADGGGAFF,TGTGCCACCAGCAGAGCCCACATGGCTGACGGAGGGGGGGCTTTCTTT
TRBJ2-7,-,-,TRBV19,CASSIIPGYEQYF,TGTGCCAGTAGTATAATCCCAGGCTACGAGCAGTACTTC
TRBJ1-1,-,-,TRBV5-1,CASSPGMGTEAFF,TGCGCCAGCAGCCCTGGGATGGGCACTGAAGCTTTCTTT
TRBJ1-2,-,-,TRBV5-1,CASSSREATDGYTF,TGCGCCAGCAGCTCCAGGGAGGCAACGGATGGCTACACCTTC
TRBJ1-6,-,-,TRBV4-2,CASSRSRGERTVNSPLHF,TGTGCCAGCAGCCGATCGAGAGGAGAGAGGACAGTTAATTCACCCCTCCACTTT
TRBJ2-3,few,-,TRBV4-3,CASSQDSRWGADTQYF,TGCGCCAGCAGCCAGGACTCTCGGTGGGGGGCAGATACGCAGTATTTT
TRBJ2-1,-,TRBD1,TRBV7-3,CASSGTGIEQFF,TGTGCCAGCAGCGGGACAGGGATTGAGCAGTTCTTC
TRBJ2-2,-,-,TRBV4-1,CASKGKSRRDTGELFF,TGCGCCAGCAAGGGTAAGTCGCGGAGAGACACCGGGGAGCTGTTTTTT
TRBJ1-3,once,TRBD1,TRBV11-2,CASSLEAGGSGNTIYF,TGTGCCAGCAGCTTAGAGGCAGGGGGATCTGGAAACACCATATATTTT
TRBJ1-2,-,-,TRBV30,CAWSLWEANYGYTF,TGTGCCTGGAGTCTCTGGGAGGCGAACTATGGCTACACCTTC
TRBJ1-1,-,-,TRBV4-3,CASSQERTRNTEAFF,TGCGCCAGCAGCCAAGAGAGGACAAGGAACACTGAAGCTTTCTTT
TRBJ1-2,-,-,TRBV2,CASSEAIPPRYGYTF,TGTGCCAGCAGTGAAGCTATCCCTCCGAGGTATGGCTACACCTTC
TRBJ2-7,-,-,TRBV21-1,CASTLYMGFTYEQYF,TGTGCCAGCACCCTTTATATGGGGTTCACCTACGAGCAGTACTTC
TRBJ1-6,-,-,TRBV6-6,CASSYSADSPLHF,TGTGCCAGCAGTTACTCTGCGGATTCACCCCTCCACTTT
TRBJ2-5,once,TRBD1,TRBV5-1,CASSRGQGAYETQYF,TGCGCCAGCAGCCGGGGACAGGGGGCGTATGAGACCCAGTACTTC
TRBJ2-3,-,TRBD2,TRBV6-1,CASWAGGLGTDTQYF,TGTGCCAGCTGGGCGGGGGGTCTAGGCACAGATACGCAGTATTTT
TRBJ2-7,few,-,TRBV7-2,CASSRGLYEQYF,TGTGCCAGCAGCCGGGGCCTCTACGAGCAGTACTTC
TRBJ2-7,-,TRBD1,TRBV28,CASSQGQGGVREQYF,TGTGCCAGCAGCCAGGGACAGGGAGGGGTGAGGGAGCAGTACTTC
TRBJ2-3,-,-,TRBV25-1,CASSEPSLPTDTQYF,TGTGCCAGCAGTGAACCTAGCTTACCCACAGATACGCAGTATTTT
TRBJ2-1,-,TRBD1,TRBV18,CASSPGTGLSNEQFF,TGTGCCAGCTCACCCGGGACAGGGTTATCTAATGAGCAGTTCTTC
TRBJ1-1,-,TRBD1,TRBV2,CASRQGVTEAFF,TGTGCCAGCAGACAGGGGGTTACTGAAGCTTTCTTT
TRBJ2-1,-,TRBD1,TRBV29-1,CSVRLQGFEQFF,TGCAGCGTTCGTTTACAGGGGTTTGAGCAGTTCTTC